This TCR beta chain is from a study of graft-versus-host responses after intestinal transplantation. Overall study findings and caveats: HvG clone declines early post-transplant were associated with peak circulating GvH levels.

The germline V and J ends were trimmed by 11 bases and 1 base, with 14 bases remaining between them. The germline gives CDR1 SNHLY, CDR2 FYNNEI. The CDR3 sequence is 13 residues long. The assay was immunoSEQ multiplex PCR, and TCRdb's table has in-frame clones only and misses some. The sample lists 90,000 to 120,000 clones, about 91% occurring once. Points on this clone: What it recognizes is unknown.

The TCR originated in a human donor who was the organ donor for an intestinal transplant. The chain employs TRBV2 and TRBJ1-1; D gene uncertain. The specimen was unstimulated CD4+ T cells sorted from spleen or lymph node cells, collected before transplant. The DNA of the CDR3 is TGTGCCGCAGGCGTCGATGCGAACACTGAAGCTTTCTTT. Protein sequence: CAAGVDANTEAFF.